One and the same sample provided the 5 T cell receptor beta chains below, sequenced in a study of Ad26.COV2.S vaccination and SARS-CoV-2 variants. Assay: immunoSEQ multiplex PCR; the TCRdb copy retains only in-frame clones and omits some. The data contain about 400,000 clones, 75% to 90% of them singletons. The sample's treatment: roughly 18 received Ad26.COV2.S at low or high dose, single or two shots; roughly five received placebo; per-sample allocation not given. Sampling happened 63 days after the first vaccine or placebo injection. This specimen consisted of peripheral blood, obtained in a trial of Ad26.COV2.S vaccine versus placebo. The source of these receptors is a person aged 18-60 years who received the Ad26.COV2.S COVID-19 vaccine or a placebo.

The rearrangement joins TRBV14 to TRBJ1-3; no definite D call. This CDR3 contains 15 residues. Germline values: CDR1 SGHDN, CDR2 FVKESK. Trimming removed 1 base at V and 0 bases at J, with 7 bases between. The CDR3 DNA reads TGTGCCAGCAGCCAAGGGGCCTTCTCTGGAAACACCATATATTTT. Encoded protein: CASSQGAFSGNTIYF.

The chain carries TRBV5-1 and TRBJ2-3; D tentatively reads TRBD1 or TRBD2 (5 bases each). CDR1 and CDR2 from the germline V gene are SGHRS and YFSETQ. The ends were cut back, 3 bases at V and 6 bases at J, with 14 bases in the middle. The CDR3 consists of 14 residues. CDR3 DNA sequence: TGCGCCAGCAGCTACCGGGACCCCGTGGATACGCAGTATTTT. Translation: CASSYRDPVDTQYF.

CDR3 sequence: CASSLSGVNSPLHF. The CDR3 nucleotides read TGCGCCAGCAGCTTGTCAGGGGTAAATTCACCCCTCCACTTT. This chain links TRBV5-1 with TRBJ1-6, with D possibly TRBD1 on 6 matching bases. V gave up 1 base and J gave up 7 bases, with 9 bases separating them. This CDR3 has 14 residues. Germline CDR1 reads SGHRS; CDR2 reads YFSETQ.

V usage is TRBV5-1 and J usage is TRBJ2-7; 10 bases agree with TRBD2. Trimming took 4 bases from V and 2 from J; bases not matched to a gene: 6. The CDR3 has 15 amino acids. Germline V gene lookup returns CDR1 SGHRS and CDR2 YFSETQ. CDR3 in DNA: TGCGCCAGCAGCCTTAGCGGGGGGTCGACCTACGAGCAGTACTTC. This encodes CASSLSGGSTYEQYF.

This chain joins TRBV3-1 (or the pseudogene TRBV3-2) and TRBJ2-5; 9 bases align to TRBD2. This CDR3 contains 15 residues. Trimming at V came to 6 bases and at J to 6 bases, leaving 11 bases not matched to a gene. From germline, CDR1 is LGHDT and CDR2 YNNKEL (reference sequence). Written as DNA, the CDR3 is TGTGCCAGCAGTCGCGGGGGGGCCACGTTACAGACCCAGTACTTC. Translation gives CASSRGGATLQTQYF.